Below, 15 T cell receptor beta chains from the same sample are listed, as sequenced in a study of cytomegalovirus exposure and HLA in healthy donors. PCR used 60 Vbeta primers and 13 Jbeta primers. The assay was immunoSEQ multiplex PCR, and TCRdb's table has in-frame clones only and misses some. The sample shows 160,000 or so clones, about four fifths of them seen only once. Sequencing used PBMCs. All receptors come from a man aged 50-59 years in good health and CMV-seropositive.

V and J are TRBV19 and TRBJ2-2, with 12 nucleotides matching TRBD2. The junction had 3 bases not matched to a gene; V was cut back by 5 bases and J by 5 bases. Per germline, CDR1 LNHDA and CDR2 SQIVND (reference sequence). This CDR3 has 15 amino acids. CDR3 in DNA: TGTGCCAGTAGTCAGCTAGCGGGAGGGACCGGGGAGCTGTTTTTT. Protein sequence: CASSQLAGGTGELFF.

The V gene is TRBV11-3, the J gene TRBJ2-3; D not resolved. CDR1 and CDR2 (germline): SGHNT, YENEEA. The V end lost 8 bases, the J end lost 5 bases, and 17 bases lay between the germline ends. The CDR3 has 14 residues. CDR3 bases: TGTGCCAGCGCGCTAGGAGCCCCAAGAGATACGCAGTATTTT. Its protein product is CASALGAPRDTQYF.

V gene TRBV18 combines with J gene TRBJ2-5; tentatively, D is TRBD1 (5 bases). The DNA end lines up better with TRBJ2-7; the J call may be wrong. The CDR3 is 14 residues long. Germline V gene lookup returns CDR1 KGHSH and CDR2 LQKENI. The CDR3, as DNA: TGTGCCAGCTCACCAGAGGCAGGGATCGACGAGCAGTACTTC. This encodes CASSPEAGIDEQYF.

CDR3 in DNA: TGCGCCAGCCACGGGATGAACACTGAAGCTTTCTTT. The encoded protein is CASHGMNTEAFF. The rearrangement uses TRBV10-2 and TRBJ1-1; D is undetermined. With 8 bases removed from V and 0 bases from J, the gap between germline ends came to 7 bases. The germline CDR1 and CDR2 sequences are WSHSY and SAAADI. This CDR3 spans 12 amino acids.

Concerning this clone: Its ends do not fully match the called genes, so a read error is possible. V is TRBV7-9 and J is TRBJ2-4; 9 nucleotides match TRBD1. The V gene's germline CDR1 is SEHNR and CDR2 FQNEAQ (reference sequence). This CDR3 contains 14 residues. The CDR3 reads CASRAGQGKNSQYF. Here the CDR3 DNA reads TGTGCCAGCAGAGCGGGACAGGGCAAAAACAGTCAGTACTTC.

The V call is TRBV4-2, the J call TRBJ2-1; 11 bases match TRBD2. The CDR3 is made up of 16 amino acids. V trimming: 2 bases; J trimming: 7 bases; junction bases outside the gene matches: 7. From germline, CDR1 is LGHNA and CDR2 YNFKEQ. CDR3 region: CASSQIAGGPLNEQFF. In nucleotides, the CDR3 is TGTGCCAGCAGCCAAATAGCGGGGGGGCCTTTAAATGAGCAGTTCTTC.

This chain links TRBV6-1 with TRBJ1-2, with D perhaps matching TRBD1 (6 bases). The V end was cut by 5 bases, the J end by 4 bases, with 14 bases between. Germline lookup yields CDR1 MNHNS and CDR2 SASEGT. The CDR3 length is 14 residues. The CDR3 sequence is CASSRTELTYGYTF. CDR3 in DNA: TGTGCCAGCAGTAGGACAGAATTAACCTATGGCTACACCTTC.

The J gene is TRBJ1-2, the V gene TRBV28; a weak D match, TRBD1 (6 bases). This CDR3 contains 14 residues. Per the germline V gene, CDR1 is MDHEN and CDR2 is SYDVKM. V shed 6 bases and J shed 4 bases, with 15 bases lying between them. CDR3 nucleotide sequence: TGTGCCAGCAGCGTACAGGGTTCAGGCTATGGCTACACCTTC. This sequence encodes CASSVQGSGYGYTF.

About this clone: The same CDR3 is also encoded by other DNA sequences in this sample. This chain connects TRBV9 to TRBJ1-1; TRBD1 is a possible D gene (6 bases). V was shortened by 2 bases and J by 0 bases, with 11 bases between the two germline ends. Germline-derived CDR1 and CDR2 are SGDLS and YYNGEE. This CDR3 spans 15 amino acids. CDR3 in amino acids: CASSVGQGLNTEAFF. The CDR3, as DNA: TGTGCCAGCAGCGTGGGCCAGGGGTTGAACACTGAAGCTTTCTTT.

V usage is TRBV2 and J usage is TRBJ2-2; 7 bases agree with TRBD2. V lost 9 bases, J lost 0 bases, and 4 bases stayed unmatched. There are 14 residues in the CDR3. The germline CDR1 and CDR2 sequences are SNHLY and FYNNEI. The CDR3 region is CARGGDSNTGELFF. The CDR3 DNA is TGTGCCAGGGGGGGGGACTCGAACACCGGGGAGCTGTTTTTT.

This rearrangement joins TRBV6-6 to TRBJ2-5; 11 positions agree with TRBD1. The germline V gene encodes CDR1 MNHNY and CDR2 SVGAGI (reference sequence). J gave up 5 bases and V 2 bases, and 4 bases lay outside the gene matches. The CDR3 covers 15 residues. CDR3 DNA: TGTGCCAGCAGTTACCGGACAGGGGGCTCGGAGACCCAGTACTTC. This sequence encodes CASSYRTGGSETQYF.

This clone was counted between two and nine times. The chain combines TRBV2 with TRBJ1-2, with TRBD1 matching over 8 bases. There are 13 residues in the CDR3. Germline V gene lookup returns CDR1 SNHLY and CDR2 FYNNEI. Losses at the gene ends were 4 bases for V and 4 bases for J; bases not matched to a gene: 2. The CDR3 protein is CASSGQGIYGYTF. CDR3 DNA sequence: TGTGCCAGCAGTGGACAGGGGATCTATGGCTACACCTTC.

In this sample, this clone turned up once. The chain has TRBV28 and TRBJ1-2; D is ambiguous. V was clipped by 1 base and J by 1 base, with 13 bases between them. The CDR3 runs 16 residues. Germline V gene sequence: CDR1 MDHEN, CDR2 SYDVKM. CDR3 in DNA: TGTGCCAGCAGTTTATATACTTCCGGGAGTAACTATGGCTACACCTTC. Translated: CASSLYTSGSNYGYTF.

The CDR3 region is CSVYRVGVSFYGYTF. The CDR3 bases are TGCAGCGTCTACAGGGTTGGGGTTTCATTCTATGGCTACACCTTC. The chain links TRBV29-1 to TRBJ1-2; TRBD1 might be the D (6 bases). CDR3 size: 15 residues. Between the trimmed V and J ends, which lost 6 bases and 4 bases, there was a span of 21 bases. CDR1 and CDR2 from the germline V gene are SQVTM and ANQGSEA.

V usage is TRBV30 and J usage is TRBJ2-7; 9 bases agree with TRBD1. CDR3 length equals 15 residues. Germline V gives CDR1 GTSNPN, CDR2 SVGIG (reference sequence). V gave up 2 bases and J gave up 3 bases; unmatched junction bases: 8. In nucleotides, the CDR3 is TGTGCCTGGAGTCCAGCACAGGGGGCTTTCTACGAGCAGTACTTC. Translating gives CAWSPAQGAFYEQYF.